The 24 T cell receptor beta chains in this list originate from one sample, sequenced in a study of naive and memory T cell subsets. A UMI-containing oligonucleotide was joined by 3' ligation to the TCR cDNA template. Four PCR rounds used nested alpha and beta constant region primers plus the SP2 primer. Via MiXCR, TCRdb re-called the 5' RACE reads, giving one row per CDR3 protein. The sample gives over 45,000 distinct CDR3 sequences, approximately 4.5% of which show up once; around 0.84% is in the top ten. The receptors stem from a female donor in good health.

The chain uses TRBV15 and TRBJ2-1; 12 positions match TRBD2. Germline trimming cut 4 bases from V and 7 bases from J; bases unmatched to any gene: 5. Germline-derived CDR1 and CDR2 are LNHNV and YYDKDF (reference sequence). The CDR3 is made up of 15 amino acids. CDR3: CATSTRTSGINEQFF. CDR3 bases: TGTGCCACCAGCACCCGGACTAGCGGGATTAATGAGCAGTTCTTC. Looking up the rest from reference TRBV15 and TRBJ2-1 gives the full variable domain: DAMVIQNPRYQVTQFGKPVTLSCSQTLNHNVMYWYQQKSSQAPKLLFHYYDKDFNNEADTPDNFQSRRPNTSFCFLDIRSPGLGDTAMYLCATSTRTSGINEQFFGPGTRLTVL.

This clonotype was counted ten times or more. The rearrangement joins TRBV4-2 to TRBJ2-5; D may be TRBD1 or TRBD2 (5 bases each). This CDR3 spans 15 amino acids. CDR1 and CDR2 from the germline V gene are LGHNA and YNFKEQ. V gave up 3 bases and J gave up 8 bases, with 19 bases separating them. This CDR3 reads CASSQDSGTPGTQYF. The CDR3 coding sequence is TGTGCCAGCAGCCAGGACTCCGGGACCCCCGGCACCCAGTACTTC.

V gene TRBV11-2 combines with J gene TRBJ2-3, with TRBD1 matching 7 bases. CDR3 size: 15 residues. Germline CDR1 is SGHAT and CDR2 is FQNNGV. V trimming: 5 bases; J trimming: 7 bases; junction bases outside the gene matches: 12. CDR3 protein: CASSIITGEKYTQYF. The CDR3, as DNA: TGTGCCAGCAGCATAATAACAGGGGAGAAATATACGCAGTATTTT.

The sample holds a few counts of this clonotype. The V and J genes are TRBV19 and TRBJ2-1, with 8 bases identical to TRBD1. Trimming removed 7 bases from V and 9 bases from J; junction bases left unmatched: 14. Germline-derived CDR1 and CDR2 are LNHDA and SQIVND (reference sequence). This CDR3 spans 15 amino acids. As DNA, the CDR3 is TGTGCCAGTACCCTCACAGGGGGTCTCTCTTCTGAGCAGTTCTTC. Its translation: CASTLTGGLSSEQFF.

This clonotype was seen repeatedly, ten times or more. The gene calls are TRBV5-4 and TRBJ1-1; D is undetermined. This CDR3 spans 13 amino acids. CDR1 and CDR2 from the germline V gene are SGHNT and YYREEE (reference sequence). Trimming pared 1 base from V and 5 bases from J, leaving 9 bases between. The CDR3 here is CASSLIGKTEAFF. The DNA of the CDR3 is TGTGCCAGCAGCTTGATCGGGAAAACTGAAGCTTTCTTT.

This clonotype was observed at least ten times. The rearrangement links TRBV28 to TRBJ2-2; perhaps TRBD2 as D (5 bases). Germline V gene sequence: CDR1 MDHEN, CDR2 SYDVKM. CDR3 length equals 14 residues. With 7 bases removed from V and 4 bases from J, the gap between germline ends came to 13 bases. The CDR3 DNA reads TGTGCCAGCACCTGGACTTCTCCCACCGGGGAGCTGTTTTTT. It is translated as CASTWTSPTGELFF.

This clonotype has at least ten counts. This sequence joins TRBV29-1 and TRBJ2-3, with 7 bases lining up with TRBD2. The V segment lost 5 bases and the J segment 4 bases; nucleotides outside the gene matches: 3. This CDR3 spans 12 amino acids. In germline, CDR1 is SQVTM, CDR2 ANQGSEA. For the CDR3, the DNA is TGCAGCGTTTTGCGGGGGTCAGATACGCAGTATTTT. As protein: CSVLRGSDTQYF.

This clonotype has more than one count but fewer than ten. The chain couples TRBV5-4 to TRBJ2-7; D perhaps matches TRBD2 (6 bases). CDR3 length: 14 residues. Trimming shortened V by 3 bases and J by 1 base, and 11 bases separated the two germline ends. Germline lookup yields CDR1 SGHNT and CDR2 YYREEE (reference sequence). In DNA form, the CDR3 reads TGTGCCAGCAGCTCCCTAGGACTATCCTACGAGCAGTACTTC. As protein: CASSSLGLSYEQYF.

This clonotype has ten or more counts. This CDR3 is CASSNRSPLNEQFF. Here the CDR3 DNA reads TGTGCCAGCAGCAACCGCTCTCCCCTCAATGAGCAGTTCTTC. The rearrangement uses TRBV21-1 and TRBJ2-1; TRBD2, the D gene given by the table, was not confirmed from the DNA. TRBV21-1 is flagged as a pseudogene. There are 14 residues in the CDR3.

This clonotype has at least ten counts. The J gene is TRBJ2-7, the V gene TRBV2, with a weak D call TRBD2 (6 bases). This CDR3 has 12 residues. Germline V gene data show CDR1 as SNHLY and CDR2 as FYNNEI. The V and J ends lost 11 bases and 3 bases respectively, with 14 bases between them. The CDR3 here is CAWNRGNYEQYF. In DNA form, the CDR3 reads TGTGCCTGGAACCGGGGGAACTACGAGCAGTACTTC.

This clonotype appeared many times. The chain uses TRBV12-3 or TRBV12-4 and TRBJ1-1; 7 nucleotides line up with TRBD1. The CDR3 has 16 amino acids. V lost 7 bases, J lost 1 base, and 12 bases stayed unmatched. The DNA for the CDR3 is TGTGCCAGCATCGGGGGGGGTCAGGGGGAGAACACTGAAGCTTTCTTT. This sequence encodes CASIGGGQGENTEAFF.

This clonotype was recorded many times. As DNA, the CDR3 is TGTGCCAGCAGCTTAGGACGCCGGACTAGCGGGACTTTAAATGAGCAGTTCTTC. Its protein product is CASSLGRRTSGTLNEQFF. The rearrangement uses TRBV7-2 and TRBJ2-1; 12 nucleotides match TRBD2. J was trimmed by 7 bases and V by 1 base; bases with no gene match: 11. The CDR3 consists of 18 residues. The V gene's germline CDR1 is SGHTA and CDR2 FQGNSA.

This clonotype has a handful of counts. The chain carries TRBV2 and TRBJ1-2, with 7 bases identical to TRBD1. This CDR3 has 14 amino acids. CDR1 SNHLY and CDR2 FYNNEI come from the germline V gene. V dropped 7 bases and J dropped 4; count of bases not matched to a gene: 9. CDR3 region: CASTQTGKGYGYTF. CDR3 nucleotides: TGTGCCAGCACTCAGACAGGGAAAGGCTATGGCTACACCTTC.

This clonotype came up many times. The V and J genes are TRBV5-4 and TRBJ2-5, with 7 bases identical to TRBD1. Losses at the gene ends were 0 bases for V and 4 bases for J; bases not matched to a gene: 3. The CDR3 loop spans 14 amino acids. Looked up from germline, CDR1 is SGHNT and CDR2 is YYREEE (reference sequence). CDR3 nucleotides: TGTGCCAGCAGCTTGGAGGGGGCAGGAGAGACCCAGTACTTC. This codes for CASSLEGAGETQYF.

This clonotype was recorded many times. The chain combines TRBV7-9 with TRBJ2-7; 10 positions match TRBD1. Germline values: CDR1 SEHNR, CDR2 FQNEAQ (reference sequence). This CDR3 has 15 residues. V dropped 1 base and J dropped 0; count of bases not matched to a gene: 0. The CDR3 bases are TGTGCCAGCAGCTTAGGGACAGGGGGCTCCTACGAGCAGTACTTC. As protein: CASSLGTGGSYEQYF. Full variable domain (missing parts from reference TRBV7-9 and TRBJ2-7): DTGVSQNPRHKITKRGQNVTFRCDPISEHNRLYWYRQTLGQGPEFLTYFQNEAQLEKSRLLSDRFSAERPKGSFSTLEIQRTEQGDSAMYLCASSLGTGGSYEQYFGPGTRLTVT.

The table lists this clonotype with many counts. V is TRBV28 and J is TRBJ2-7, with 8 bases fitting TRBD2. V shed 2 bases and J 1 base; nucleotides not matched to a gene: 7. The CDR3 totals 16 residues. CDR1 and CDR2 (germline): MDHEN, SYDVKM. DNA for the CDR3: TGTGCCAGCAGTTTAGGTGGGAGCGGGAGATCCTACGAGCAGTACTTC. This encodes CASSLGGSGRSYEQYF.

The chain recombines TRBV5-1 with TRBJ2-2; 7 bases agree with TRBD1. Looked up from germline, CDR1 is SGHRS and CDR2 is YFSETQ. The length of the CDR3 is 14 residues. V lost 5 bases, J lost 4 bases, and 5 bases stayed unmatched. CDR3 coding DNA: TGCGCCAGCAGTTCGGGACAGATCACCGGGGAGCTGTTTTTT. This sequence encodes CASSSGQITGELFF.

This clonotype showed up many times. The rearrangement joins TRBV6-1 to TRBJ2-5; D call uncertain. Germline CDR1 and CDR2: MNHNS and SASEGT. Trimming removed 4 bases from V and 6 bases from J, with 9 bases in between. CDR3 length: 12 amino acids. This chain's CDR3 is CASSVRTQTQYF. CDR3 DNA: TGTGCCAGCAGTGTTCGCACCCAGACCCAGTACTTC.

This clonotype has a count of ten or more. The V and J genes are TRBV6-5 and TRBJ2-7; a weak D match, TRBD2 (5 bases). The CDR3 contains 12 residues. V lost 8 bases and J lost 3, with 11 bases in between. From germline, CDR1 is MNHEY and CDR2 SVGAGI. CDR3 residues: CASARGSYEQYF. CDR3 sequence (DNA): TGTGCCAGCGCTCGAGGGAGCTACGAGCAGTACTTC.

There are many counts of this clonotype. The V gene is TRBV6-4, the J gene TRBJ1-5; no definite D call. CDR1 and CDR2 (germline): MRHNA, SNTAGT. This CDR3 spans 13 amino acids. The V gene lost 5 bases and the J gene lost 0 bases, with 5 bases spanning the gap. The CDR3 sequence is CASSPSSNQPQHF. In nucleotides, the CDR3 is TGTGCCAGCAGTCCAAGTAGCAATCAGCCCCAGCATTTT.

Note on this clonotype: A much more abundant neighbour one base away suggests this may be a read error. The chain joins TRBV12-3 or TRBV12-4 to TRBJ2-7; D might be TRBD2 (5 bases). Trimming cost V 4 bases and J 7 bases, with 17 bases left between them. The length of the CDR3 is 14 residues. The CDR3 DNA reads as TGTGCCAGCAGTTCCACGGACTGGTTCTGGGAGCAGTACTTC. It is translated as CASSSTDWFWEQYF.

The chain has TRBV24-1 and TRBJ2-1; D unclear. CDR1 and CDR2 from the germline V gene are KGHDR and SFDVKD. Trimming cost V 6 bases and J 7 bases, with 6 bases left between them. This CDR3 is 11 amino acids long. The CDR3 region has the DNA TGTGCCACCAGTATTTGGAATGAGCAGTTCTTC. Translated: CATSIWNEQFF.

This clonotype was detected ten times or more. The chain has TRBV29-1 and TRBJ1-1; tentatively, D is TRBD1 (5 bases). Germline CDR1 is SQVTM and CDR2 is ANQGSEA. CDR3 length: 12 amino acids. Trimming pared 1 base from V and 4 bases from J, leaving 7 bases between. CDR3 sequence reads: CSVEGGGTEAFF. CDR3 bases: TGCAGCGTTGAAGGGGGGGGCACTGAAGCTTTCTTT. Looking up the rest from reference TRBV29-1 and TRBJ1-1 gives the full variable domain: SAVISQKPSRDICQRGTSLTIQCQVDSQVTMMFWYRQQPGQSLTLIATANQGSEATYESGFVIDKFPISRPNLTFSTLTVSNMSPEDSSIYLCSVEGGGTEAFFGQGTRLTVV.

This clonotype came up many times. CDR3 sequence (DNA): TGTGCCAGCAGTCTTGGGCCCCGGTTGGAGCAGTTCTTC. It codes for CASSLGPRLEQFF. The rearrangement joins TRBV6-2 or TRBV6-3 to TRBJ2-1, with D hard to call. The V gene lost 5 bases and the J gene lost 10 bases, with 15 bases spanning the gap. The CDR3 consists of 13 residues. CDR1 is MNHEY, CDR2 SVGEGT, per germline.